This entry features one T cell receptor beta chain sequence. In the authors' methods: Reference gene primer amplification yielded estimated nucleated cell counts. The table came from immunoSEQ multiplex PCR; TCRdb's copy has only in-frame clones and leaves some out. V, J and clone size are those of that table, while D and trimming were read from the DNA. The table shows under 130,000 clones, with more than 60% occurring only once. This record comes from a study of blood T cell repertoires in COVID-19. Overall study: The samples span acute and convalescent COVID-19 from the United States, Italy and Spain.

Material for sequencing was peripheral blood. This clonotype was sampled from an older man with active or convalescent COVID-19.

The CDR3 region has the DNA TGTGCCAGCAGCCCGGGGGGAGAAGGATTTACCTACGAGCAGTACTTC. Residues: CASSPGGEGFTYEQYF. J is TRBJ2-7 and V is TRBV5-4; the match to TRBD2 covers 7 bases. Germline V gene lookup returns CDR1 SGHNT and CDR2 YYREEE (reference sequence). Trimming cost V 4 bases and J 2 bases; bases outside gene matches: 12. This CDR3 has 16 residues.